The 5 T cell receptor beta chains below were found in one sample sequenced in a study of shared clonotypes between healthy human individuals. The protocol was immunoSEQ multiplex PCR, while the TCRdb copy is restricted to in-frame clones and leaves out a portion. The sample consists of about 470,000 clones, roughly 80% of them appearing once. The sample was PBMCs. The source is a middle-aged woman in good health. Some clones in this sample may be carry-over from other donors' samples.

This clone was detected only a few times. Distinct nucleotide sequences in the sample also encode this CDR3. The chain is built from TRBV10-3 and TRBJ1-5, with no clear D. The V gene's germline CDR1 is ENHRY and CDR2 SYGVKD. The CDR3 contains 12 residues. The V and J ends lost 3 bases and 4 bases respectively, with 4 bases between them. CDR3 in amino acids: CAISDSNQPQHF. The DNA of the CDR3 is TGTGCCATCAGTGACTCAAATCAGCCCCAGCATTTT.

This chain connects TRBV2 to TRBJ1-2, with TRBD1 as a possible D gene (5 bases). In germline, CDR1 is SNHLY, CDR2 FYNNEI. V shed 5 bases and J shed 5 bases, with 21 bases lying between them. The CDR3 consists of 16 residues. DNA of the CDR3: TGTGCCAGCAGTTTGACTACAGGACCGCTATTTTATGGCTACACCTTC. Its protein product is CASSLTTGPLFYGYTF. Supplemented by reference TRBV2 and TRBJ1-2, the full variable domain reads EPEVTQTPSHQVTQMGQEVILRCVPISNHLYFYWYRQILGQKVEFLVSFYNNEISEKSEIFDDQFSVERPDGSNFTLKIRSTKLEDSAMYFCASSLTTGPLFYGYTFGSGTRLTVV.

The chain has TRBV28 and TRBJ2-7; TRBD1 agrees at 10 bases. The CDR3 covers 15 residues. CDR1 is MDHEN and CDR2 is SYDVKM in the germline V gene. Unmatched junction bases numbered 9, after V lost 1 base and J lost 9 bases. The CDR3 coding sequence is TGTGCCAGCAGTTTATACAGGACAGGGGGATCCGTGCAGTACTTC. Amino acids: CASSLYRTGGSVQYF.

To note about this clone: Other DNA sequences of this sample code for an identical CDR3. This sequence joins TRBV2 and TRBJ2-5, with D unresolved. This CDR3 contains 11 residues. Per germline, CDR1 SNHLY and CDR2 FYNNEI. V lost 6 bases, J lost 3 bases, and 5 bases lay in between. For the CDR3, the DNA is TGTGCCAGCAGGGGCGAAGAGACCCAGTACTTC. Its translation is CASRGEETQYF. Full variable domain (rest looked up from reference TRBV2 and TRBJ2-5): EPEVTQTPSHQVTQMGQEVILRCVPISNHLYFYWYRQILGQKVEFLVSFYNNEISEKSEIFDDQFSVERPDGSNFTLKIRSTKLEDSAMYFCASRGEETQYFGPGTRLLVL.

The rearrangement uses TRBV5-1 and TRBJ2-3, with 11 bases lining up with TRBD2. V gave up 4 bases and J gave up 1 base; unmatched junction bases: 8. In germline, CDR1 is SGHRS, CDR2 YFSETQ. This CDR3 is 17 amino acids long. The CDR3 spells CASSHSGRDSGTDTQYF. Written as DNA, the CDR3 is TGCGCCAGCAGCCATAGCGGGAGGGATTCGGGCACAGATACGCAGTATTTT.